This TCR beta chain was identified during a study of OX40 agonist ivuxolimab in advanced cancers. In the case of this clone: Its matching antigen is unknown.

The study's findings and limits: On average, CD8+ T cells showed a greater number of expanded clones than CD4+.

Germline V gene sequence: CDR1 MNHEY, CDR2 SVGAGI. Trimming pared 7 bases from V and 4 bases from J, leaving 17 bases between. The CDR3 has 15 amino acids. The table came from immunoSEQ multiplex PCR; TCRdb's copy has only in-frame clones and leaves some out. The sample carries approximately 83,000 clones, 81% recorded once. Blood sampling took place at baseline, cycle 4 day 1, and cycle 7 day 1. The receptor's source is an adult with an advanced solid tumor such as melanoma, head and neck, liver or kidney cancer. Here the sequenced sample was CD4+ or CD8+ T cells sorted from blood, taken in a trial of the OX40 agonist ivuxolimab. This rearrangement joins TRBV6-5 to TRBJ1-5; tentative D call: TRBD1 (5 bases). CDR3: CASTFRREGNQPQHF. The CDR3 DNA is TGTGCCAGCACTTTCCGCAGGGAGGGAAATCAGCCCCAGCATTTT.